The sequence of this T cell receptor (beta chain) was determined in a study of blood T cells in healthy people across ages. With a J-beta primer mix and a sample-barcoded 5' primer, a second PCR ran 7 to 11 cycles. TCRdb passed the 5' RACE reads through MiXCR, listing each CDR3 protein once. The table shows approximately 690,000 distinct CDR3 sequences, with approximately 40% occurring only once. This clonotype came up a few times. This CDR3 has 14 amino acids. The germline V gene has CDR1 LNHNV and CDR2 YYDKDF (reference sequence). Trimming took 1 base from V and 5 from J, leaving 8 bases between them.

This sequence joins TRBV15 and TRBJ2-2; D call uncertain. The TCR was taken from a man older than 75 in good health. The sequenced sample was blood. The CDR3 spells CATSRGGRTGELFF. The CDR3, as DNA: TGTGCCACCAGCAGAGGGGGTCGGACCGGGGAGCTGTTTTTT.